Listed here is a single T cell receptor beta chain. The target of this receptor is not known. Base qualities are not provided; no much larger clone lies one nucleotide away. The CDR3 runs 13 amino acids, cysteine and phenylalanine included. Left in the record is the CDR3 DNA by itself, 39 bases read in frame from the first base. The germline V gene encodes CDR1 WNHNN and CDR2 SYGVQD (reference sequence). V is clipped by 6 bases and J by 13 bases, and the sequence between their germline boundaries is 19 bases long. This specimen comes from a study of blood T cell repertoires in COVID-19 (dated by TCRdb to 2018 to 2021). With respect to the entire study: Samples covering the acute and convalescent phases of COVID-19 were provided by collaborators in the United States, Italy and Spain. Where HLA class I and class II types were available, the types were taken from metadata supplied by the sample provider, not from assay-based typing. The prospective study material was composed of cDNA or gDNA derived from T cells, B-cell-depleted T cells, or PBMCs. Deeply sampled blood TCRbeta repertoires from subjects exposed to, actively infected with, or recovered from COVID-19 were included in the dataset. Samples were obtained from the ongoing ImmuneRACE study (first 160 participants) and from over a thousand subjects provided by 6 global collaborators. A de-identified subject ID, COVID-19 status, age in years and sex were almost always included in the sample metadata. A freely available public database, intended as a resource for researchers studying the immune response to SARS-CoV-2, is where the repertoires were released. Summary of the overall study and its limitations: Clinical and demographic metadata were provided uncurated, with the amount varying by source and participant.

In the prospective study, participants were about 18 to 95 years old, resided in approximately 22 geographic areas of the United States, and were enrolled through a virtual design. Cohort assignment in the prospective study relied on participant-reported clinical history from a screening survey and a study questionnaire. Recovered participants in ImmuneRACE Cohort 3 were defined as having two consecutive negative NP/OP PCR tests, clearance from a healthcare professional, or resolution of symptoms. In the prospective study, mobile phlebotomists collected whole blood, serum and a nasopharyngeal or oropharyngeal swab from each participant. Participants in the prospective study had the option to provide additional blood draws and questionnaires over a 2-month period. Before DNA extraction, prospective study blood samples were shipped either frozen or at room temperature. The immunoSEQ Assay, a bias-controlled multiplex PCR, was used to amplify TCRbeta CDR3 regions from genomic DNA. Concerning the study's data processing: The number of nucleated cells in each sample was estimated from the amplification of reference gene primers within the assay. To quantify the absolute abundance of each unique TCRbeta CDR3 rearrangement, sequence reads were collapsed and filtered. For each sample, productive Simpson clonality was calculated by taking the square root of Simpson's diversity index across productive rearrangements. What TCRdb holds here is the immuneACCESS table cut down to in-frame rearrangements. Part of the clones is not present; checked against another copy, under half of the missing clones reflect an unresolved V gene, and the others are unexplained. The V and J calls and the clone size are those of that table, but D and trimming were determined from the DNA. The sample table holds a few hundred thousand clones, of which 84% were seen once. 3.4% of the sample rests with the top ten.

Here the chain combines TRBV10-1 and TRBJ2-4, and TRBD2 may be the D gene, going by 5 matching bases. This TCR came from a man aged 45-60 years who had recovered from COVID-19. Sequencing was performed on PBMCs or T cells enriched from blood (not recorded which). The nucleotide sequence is TGCGCCAGCAGCCCTGGGAGTCCCTTGCCCCAGTACTTC. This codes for CASSPGSPLPQYF.